The clone carrying this T cell receptor (beta chain) occurred many times. Its antigen remains unidentified. This sample was included in a study of T-cell memory formation after mild COVID-19. Study-wide points: Shrinking CD4+ clones were chiefly CM and EM; CD8+ ones were chiefly EMRA.

TCRdb re-called the 5' RACE reads with MiXCR, one entry per CDR3 protein. The sample has about 400,000 distinct CDR3 sequences, roughly 18% seen once; the top ten hold around a fifth. This CDR3 is 13 amino acids long. Germline V lookup: CDR1 SGHTA, CDR2 FQGTGA. Deletions cut 5 bases from V and 1 base from J, with 5 bases between. Specimen: PBMCs or a T cell subset sorted from them (not recorded which). The TCR was taken from a man younger than 35 who had mild COVID-19 (a few samples of this study predate the infection). Cell type and time point are not known. The chain recombines TRBV7-3 with TRBJ2-2; D gene unclear. The CDR3 loop reads CASSAQNTGELFF. The CDR3 bases are TGTGCCAGCAGCGCCCAGAACACCGGGGAGCTGTTTTTT. Using reference TRBV7-3 and TRBJ2-2 for the parts outside the CDR3, the full variable domain is GAGVSQTPSNKVTEKGKYVELRCDPISGHTALYWYRQSLGQGPEFLIYFQGTGAADDSGLPNDRFFAVRPEGSVSTLKIQRTERGDSAVYLCASSAQNTGELFFGEGSRLTVL.